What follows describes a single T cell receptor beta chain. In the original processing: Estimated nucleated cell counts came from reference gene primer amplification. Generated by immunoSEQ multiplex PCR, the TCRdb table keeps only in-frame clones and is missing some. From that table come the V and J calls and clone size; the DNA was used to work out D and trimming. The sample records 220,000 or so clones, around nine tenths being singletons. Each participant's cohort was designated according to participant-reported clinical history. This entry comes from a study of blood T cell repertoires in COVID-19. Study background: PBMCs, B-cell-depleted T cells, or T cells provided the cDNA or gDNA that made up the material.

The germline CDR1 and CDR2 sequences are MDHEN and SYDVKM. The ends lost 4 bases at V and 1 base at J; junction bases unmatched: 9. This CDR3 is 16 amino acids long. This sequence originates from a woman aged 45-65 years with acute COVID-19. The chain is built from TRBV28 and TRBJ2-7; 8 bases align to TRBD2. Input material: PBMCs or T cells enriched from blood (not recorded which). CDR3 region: CASSSISSGWSYEQYF. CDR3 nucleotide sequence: TGTGCCAGCAGTTCGATTTCTAGCGGGTGGTCCTACGAGCAGTACTTC.